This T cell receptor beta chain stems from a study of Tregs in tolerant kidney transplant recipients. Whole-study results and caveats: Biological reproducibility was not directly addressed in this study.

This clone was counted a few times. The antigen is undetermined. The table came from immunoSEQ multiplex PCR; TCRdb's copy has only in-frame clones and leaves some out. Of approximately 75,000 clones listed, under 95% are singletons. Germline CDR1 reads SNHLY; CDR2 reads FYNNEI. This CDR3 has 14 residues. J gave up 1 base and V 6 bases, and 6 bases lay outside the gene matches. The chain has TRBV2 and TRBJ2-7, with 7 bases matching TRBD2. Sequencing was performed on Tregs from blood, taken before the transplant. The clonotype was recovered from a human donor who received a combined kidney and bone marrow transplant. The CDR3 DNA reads TGTGCCAGCAGCTGGGCGGGGGTTTCCTACGAGCAGTACTTC. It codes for CASSWAGVSYEQYF. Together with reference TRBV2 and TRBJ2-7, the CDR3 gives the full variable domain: EPEVTQTPSHQVTQMGQEVILRCVPISNHLYFYWYRQILGQKVEFLVSFYNNEISEKSEIFDDQFSVERPDGSNFTLKIRSTKLEDSAMYFCASSWAGVSYEQYFGPGTRLTVT.